Given below is one T cell receptor beta chain in context. The germline V gene has CDR1 MNHEY and CDR2 SMNVEV (reference sequence). The V end was cut by 8 bases, the J end by 7 bases, with 15 bases between. The CDR3 sequence is 13 residues long. The entry originates in a study of T cell changes during pregnancy in multiple sclerosis. Some clones are missing from TCRdb's copy, which holds only in-frame ones; the method was immunoSEQ multiplex PCR. Of tens of thousands of clones listed, about 96% are singletons. The J gene is TRBJ2-1, the V gene TRBV27; D is perhaps TRBD2 (5 bases). This TCR came from a female donor with multiple sclerosis, enrolled in a pregnancy study. This sample comprised CD8+ T cells from peripheral blood mononuclear cells, obtained after pregnancy. CDR3 sequence (DNA): TGTGCCAGCGGGCCACTACCGGGGAATGAGCAGTTCTTC. This sequence encodes CASGPLPGNEQFF.